This T cell receptor beta chain was found in a study of identical twins. Study observations and caveats: There were fewer insertions in abundant cord blood beta clonotypes, but memory repertoires showed no such pattern.

The CDR3 totals 14 residues. CDR1 is SGHTS, CDR2 YDEGEE, per germline. V was trimmed by 0 bases and J by 5 bases, leaving 11 bases between them. This clonotype was counted a few times. Its antigen is unidentified. TCRdb reprocessed the 5' RACE reads via MiXCR and lists one record per CDR3 protein. The sample shows just over 500,000 distinct CDR3 sequences, 22% of them seen only once. Another study also made use of these data, one on T cells expressing NK-cell markers. From that report: About six donors carried dominant NKG2C+ clonotypes that made up about 1.0-7.0% of their CD8+ T cells. Once again these clonotypes came out on top in the CD3+CD56-NKG2C+ fraction of several donors.

This receptor was taken from a woman aged 18-35 years in good health. The gene calls are TRBV5-8 and TRBJ1-1; D uncertain. The sequencing sample was made of CD4+ T cells sorted from blood. CDR3 residues: CASSLAMGGTEAFF. CDR3 nucleotides: TGTGCCAGCAGCTTGGCTATGGGTGGTACTGAAGCTTTCTTT.